The following is a T cell receptor beta chain sequence with its context. This clonotype was counted many times. Its cognate antigen has yet to be identified. Per-nucleotide qualities are absent, and no much larger clonotype sits a single base away. PBMCs were isolated by Ficoll-Paque density gradient centrifugation. The instrument given in TCRdb is Illumina NovaSeq 6000. TCRalpha and TCRbeta cDNA libraries were constructed by 5'RACE with constant-segment primers, with sample barcodes and unique molecular identifiers being introduced. RNA was extracted from every sample with Trizol reagent. Libraries were amplified in two PCR steps, with a second sample barcode and Illumina TruSeq adapters added in the second step. Libraries were sequenced on an Illumina NovaSeq with 2 x 150 bp paired-end reads. As for the authors' bioinformatics: Demultiplexing of reads and collapsing into UMI-guided consensus sequences were performed with migec v1.2.7. With mixcr v2.1.11, UMI consensuses were aligned to TRA and TRB V and J templates and assembled into clonotypes. A clonotype was counted as expanded or contracted only if both edgeR and NoisET called the change significant, with noise models trained on biological replicates. For edgeR calls, a false discovery rate-adjusted p below 0.01 and a log2 fold-change threshold of 1 were applied. PCA with hierarchical clustering of max-normalized trajectories of the 1000 most abundant clonotypes was used as exploratory dynamics analysis. The CD4 or CD8 phenotype of responding clones was assigned using the separately sequenced CD4+ and CD8+ repertoires. TCRdb reprocessing: public reads trimmed at Q25 with fastp, clones called with MiXCR, in-frame beta chains kept. Every distinct CDR3 protein forms one entry, paired with its most common genes and DNA. These V and J calls are TCRdb output, not the study's own analysis. The sample contains 250,000 to 300,000 distinct CDR3 sequences, 15% to 20% of them found a single time. Approximately 23% of the sample is in the top ten clones.

The sample comes from a study of T-cell memory formation after mild COVID-19 (dated by TCRdb to the early 2020s). For the study in its entirety: Most TCR sequence clusters were specific to one of the two donors. Longitudinal TCRalpha and TCRbeta repertoire sequencing tracked T-cell clones expanding and contracting after mild COVID-19 in a couple of donors. The cohort was made up of two young adult volunteers, one female and one male, who were previously healthy. Broader findings and caveats from the paper: Whether the second-wave clones peaking on day 37 were SARS-CoV-2 specific was not confirmed. Clones that contracted from day 15 to 85 showed balanced CD4/CD8 phenotypes, whereas a second wave of clones that expanded from day 15 to 37 leaned towards CD4+. Some responding clones were detected in pre-infection memory, suggesting pre-existing cross-reactive memory T cells joined the SARS-CoV-2 response. Contracting CD4+ clones were located mainly in the CM and EM memory subsets, whereas CD8+ clones were found to be enriched in EMRA. Only two mild cases were covered by the study, and larger cohorts that include severe cases with pre-infection samples were considered necessary.

The CDR3 runs 12 amino acids, cysteine and phenylalanine included. The only DNA kept is the CDR3, 36 bases in frame from the first base. The junction shows trimming of 2 bases on V and 2 bases on J, plus 1 base between the germline ends. The germline V gene sets CDR1 to SGHRS and CDR2 to YFSETQ. Source material: PBMCs or a T cell subset sorted from them (not recorded which). This TCR derives from a man younger than 35 who had mild COVID-19 (a few samples of this study predate the infection). The sample titles of this study are shuffled in the database, so cell type and time point are left out; the donor was told from shared clones. The chain is assembled from TRBV5-1 and TRBJ2-2; no confident D gene assignment can be made. In nucleotides, the sequence is TGCGCCAGCAGCTTTAACACCGGGGAGCTGTTTTTT. Protein translation: CASSFNTGELFF.